This T cell receptor (beta chain) came from a study of shared clonotypes between healthy human individuals. Study-level information: Each donor had three CD4 naive, three CD4 memory, two CD8 naive and one CD8 memory plate. Whole-study results and caveats: The study found about 4.6% of naive CD4 clonotypes shared across several donors.

An even split of each subset's genomic DNA across several immunoSEQ plates was performed. Measured with immunoSEQ multiplex PCR; TCRdb has only the in-frame clones, and not every one. The sample holds about 1.1 million clones; approximately 80% are singletons and the top ten take 0.89%. There are a few counts of this clone. Its antigen is unidentified. Every contributor of samples was a Caucasian grown-up residing in Nashville, Tennessee. Trimming at V came to 11 bases and at J to 9 bases, leaving 17 bases not matched to a gene. Germline CDR1 and CDR2: MNHEY and SVGAGI. CDR3 length: 15 amino acids. The sample taken for sequencing was memory CD4+ T cells from PBMCs. As to subset: CD45RA-negative fraction. The TCR sequence derives from a young man in good health. Some clones in this sample may be carry-over from other donors' samples. The V and J genes are TRBV6-5 and TRBJ2-1, with 9 bases fitting TRBD2. The CDR3 bases are TGTGCCGCACACCGAATAGCGGGAGAGGGAAGTGAGCAGTTCTTC. Amino acid sequence: CAAHRIAGEGSEQFF.